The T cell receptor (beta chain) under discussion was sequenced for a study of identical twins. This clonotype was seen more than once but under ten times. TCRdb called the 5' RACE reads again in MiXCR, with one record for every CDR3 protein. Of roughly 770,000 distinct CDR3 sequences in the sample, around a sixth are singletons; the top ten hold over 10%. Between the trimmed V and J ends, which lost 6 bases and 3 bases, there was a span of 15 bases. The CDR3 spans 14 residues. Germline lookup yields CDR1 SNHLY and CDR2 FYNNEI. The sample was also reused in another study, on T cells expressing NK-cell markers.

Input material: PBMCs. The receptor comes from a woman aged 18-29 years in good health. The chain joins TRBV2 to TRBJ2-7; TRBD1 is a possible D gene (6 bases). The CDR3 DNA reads TGTGCCAGCAGCGGACAGCTTTTGGTCTACGAGCAGTACTTC. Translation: CASSGQLLVYEQYF.